This T cell receptor (beta chain) appears in the sequencing data of a study of shared clonotypes between healthy human individuals. The table came from immunoSEQ multiplex PCR; TCRdb's copy has only in-frame clones and leaves some out. The table lists about 1.1 million clones, around 82% of them singletons. About this clone: The antigen is undetermined. The identical CDR3 is also encoded by other nucleotide sequences in the sample.

Germline CDR1 reads SGDLS; CDR2 reads YYNGEE. This CDR3 spans 13 amino acids. The germline V and J ends were trimmed by 0 bases and 4 bases, with 6 bases remaining between them. Points from the study as a whole: The small donor group covered limited genetic and exposure diversity.

Healthy adults negative for HIV, lacking recent acute infections or vaccinations, served as donors. The authors divided CD4+ cells into CD45RA+ naive and CD45RA-negative memory subsets. The origin of this receptor is a man aged 18 to 30 in good health. Some clones in this sample may be carry-over from other donors' samples. The chain recombines TRBV9 with TRBJ2-3; D is undetermined. What was sequenced was memory CD4+ T cells from PBMCs. This sample's subset: CD45RA-negative fraction. The CDR3 DNA is TGTGCCAGCAGCGTAGCTCGGGCAGATACGCAGTATTTT. Its protein product is CASSVARADTQYF.